Listed below are T cell receptor beta chains from one sample, sequenced in a study of cytomegalovirus exposure and HLA in healthy donors. Assay used: immunoSEQ multiplex PCR; TCRdb lists only in-frame clones, some missing. The sample has roughly 170,000 clones; 77% are singletons. Sequencing was done on a sample of PBMCs. The receptors derive from a woman aged 25 to 39 in good health and CMV-seronegative. Both conserved end residues are part of each CDR3. The order of the fields is clone size, V gene, D gene, J gene, CDR3 protein, CDR3 DNA. D genes are given only for firm matches. Rows give clone size only sometimes, using once, few, many, or a class for an expanded clone.

size: -
V: TRBV2
D: -
J: TRBJ1-3
CDR3: CASTPTRSSGNTIYF
DNA: TGTGCCAGCACCCCGACACGTTCCTCTGGAAACACCATATATTTT

size: once
V: TRBV5-1
D: -
J: TRBJ1-1
CDR3: CASSLAGGGNTEAFF
DNA: TGCGCCAGCAGCTTGGCGGGGGGCGGGAACACTGAAGCTTTCTTT

size: -
V: TRBV5-4
D: -
J: TRBJ1-1
CDR3: CASSRTRNTEAFF
DNA: TGTGCCAGCAGCCGCACTAGGAACACTGAAGCTTTCTTT

size: once
V: TRBV6-1
D: -
J: TRBJ1-1
CDR3: CASLLKGQSGTEAFF
DNA: TGTGCCAGCTTATTAAAGGGGCAGAGTGGCACTGAAGCTTTCTTT

size: -
V: TRBV7-3
D: -
J: TRBJ1-1
CDR3: CASSPQGNTEAFF
DNA: TGTGCCAGCAGCCCTCAGGGGAACACTGAAGCTTTCTTT

size: -
V: TRBV4-1
D: -
J: TRBJ2-1
CDR3: CASSQEGLAKYNEQFF
DNA: TGCGCCAGCAGCCAAGAAGGGCTAGCGAAATACAATGAGCAGTTCTTC

size: -
V: TRBV5-1
D: -
J: TRBJ1-2
CDR3: CASSQDRYGYTF
DNA: TGCGCCAGCAGCCAGGATCGCTATGGCTACACCTTC

size: -
V: TRBV7-6
D: -
J: TRBJ1-2
CDR3: CASSLDSQGNKGYTF
DNA: TGTGCCAGCAGCTTAGACTCCCAGGGGAACAAAGGCTACACCTTC

size: few
V: TRBV6-5
D: -
J: TRBJ2-5
CDR3: CASSYGLPRETQYF
DNA: TGTGCCAGCAGTTACGGGCTGCCAAGGGAGACCCAGTACTTC

size: -
V: TRBV13
D: TRBD2
J: TRBJ2-1
CDR3: CASRAGGLNEQFF
DNA: TGTGCCAGCAGGGCGGGGGGGCTCAATGAGCAGTTCTTC

size: -
V: TRBV4-1
D: -
J: TRBJ1-2
CDR3: CASSQDSGLIANYGYTF
DNA: TGCGCCAGCAGCCAAGATTCGGGACTTATAGCTAACTATGGCTACACCTTC

size: -
V: TRBV5-1
D: -
J: TRBJ1-1
CDR3: CASSLAPGHPTEAFF
DNA: TGCGCCAGCAGCTTGGCCCCCGGACACCCGACTGAAGCTTTCTTT

size: -
V: TRBV28
D: -
J: TRBJ1-4
CDR3: CASNPQLGGAANEKLFF
DNA: TGTGCCAGCAACCCTCAATTAGGGGGTGCTGCTAATGAAAAACTGTTTTTT

size: -
V: TRBV7-2
D: -
J: TRBJ2-3
CDR3: CASSLTGSSTDTQYF
DNA: TGTGCCAGCAGCTTGACAGGCTCAAGCACAGATACGCAGTATTTT

size: few
V: TRBV5-1
D: -
J: TRBJ2-1
CDR3: CASSLRTNNEQFF
DNA: TGCGCCAGCAGCTTGCGGACAAACAATGAGCAGTTCTTC

size: -
V: TRBV29-1
D: -
J: TRBJ1-2
CDR3: CSVENNNYGYTF
DNA: TGCAGCGTTGAAAACAACAACTATGGCTACACCTTC

size: -
V: TRBV7-6
D: -
J: TRBJ1-2
CDR3: CASSPQVNYGYTF
DNA: TGTGCCAGCAGTCCCCAGGTTAACTATGGCTACACCTTC

size: -
V: TRBV6-1
D: TRBD1
J: TRBJ1-1
CDR3: CASSKTGGNTEAFF
DNA: TGTGCCAGCAGTAAGACAGGGGGGAACACTGAAGCTTTCTTT

size: -
V: TRBV28
D: -
J: TRBJ1-5
CDR3: CASSLEGGGQPQHF
DNA: TGTGCCAGCAGTTTAGAAGGAGGAGGTCAGCCCCAGCATTTT

size: -
V: TRBV7-9
D: TRBD1
J: TRBJ1-2
CDR3: CASSFDRAGYGYTF
DNA: TGTGCCAGCAGTTTTGACAGGGCCGGCTATGGCTACACCTTC

size: -
V: TRBV27
D: TRBD1
J: TRBJ1-6
CDR3: CASSFQGGDNSPFHF
DNA: TGTGCCAGCAGTTTTCAGGGGGGTGATAATTCACCCTTCCACTTT

size: -
V: TRBV30
D: TRBD2
J: TRBJ2-5
CDR3: CAWGVGLAIGETQYF
DNA: TGTGCCTGGGGGGTGGGACTAGCGATCGGAGAGACCCAGTACTTC

size: few
V: TRBV4-3
D: TRBD2
J: TRBJ2-7
CDR3: CASSQPESGRAPINYYEQYF
DNA: TGCGCCAGCAGCCAGCCAGAAAGCGGGAGGGCTCCTATTAATTATTACGAGCAGTACTTC

size: few
V: TRBV28
D: -
J: TRBJ2-7
CDR3: CASSSEDEQYF
DNA: TGTGCCAGCTCATCCGAGGACGAGCAGTACTTC

size: -
V: TRBV28
D: -
J: TRBJ2-1
CDR3: CASSTPHGSSYNEQFF
DNA: TGTGCCAGCAGTACTCCGCACGGGAGCTCCTACAATGAGCAGTTCTTC

size: -
V: TRBV7-3
D: -
J: TRBJ1-1
CDR3: CASSEFPGNTEAFF
DNA: TGTGCCAGCAGCGAGTTTCCCGGGAACACTGAAGCTTTCTTT

size: few
V: TRBV5-6
D: -
J: TRBJ2-1
CDR3: CASLSRYYNEQFF
DNA: TGTGCCAGCCTAAGCCGCTACTACAATGAGCAGTTCTTC

size: -
V: TRBV19
D: TRBD1
J: TRBJ1-2
CDR3: CASRQQGSGYTF
DNA: TGTGCCAGTAGACAACAGGGGAGCGGCTACACCTTC

size: once
V: TRBV2
D: TRBD1
J: TRBJ1-1
CDR3: CASSPTGFTEAFF
DNA: TGTGCCAGCAGCCCGACAGGGTTTACTGAAGCTTTCTTT

size: few
V: TRBV5-1
D: TRBD2
J: TRBJ2-3
CDR3: CASSSRGGGDTQYF
DNA: TGCGCCAGCAGCTCGCGGGGGGGCGGAGATACGCAGTATTTT

size: -
V: TRBV7-2
D: TRBD2
J: TRBJ2-7
CDR3: CASSKGLARSYEQYF
DNA: TGTGCCAGCAGCAAGGGACTAGCACGCTCCTACGAGCAGTACTTC

size: few
V: TRBV28
D: TRBD2
J: TRBJ2-5
CDR3: CASSYTVGLAGPQETQYF
DNA: TGTGCCAGCAGTTACACAGTGGGACTAGCGGGGCCCCAAGAGACCCAGTACTTC

size: once
V: TRBV15
D: -
J: TRBJ1-2
CDR3: CATSTRQYSNYGYTF
DNA: TGTGCCACCAGCACCCGACAGTATTCTAACTATGGCTACACCTTC

size: -
V: TRBV5-1
D: TRBD1
J: TRBJ1-2
CDR3: CASRSGQGGSGYTF
DNA: TGCGCCAGCAGAAGCGGACAGGGCGGGAGTGGCTACACCTTC

size: few
V: TRBV15
D: -
J: TRBJ2-7
CDR3: CATSRDHWDNEQYF
DNA: TGTGCCACCAGCAGAGATCATTGGGACAACGAGCAGTACTTC

size: few
V: TRBV4-1
D: -
J: TRBJ1-4
CDR3: CASSTLKAGEGEKLFF
DNA: TGCGCCAGCAGCACCTTAAAGGCGGGGGAGGGTGAAAAACTGTTTTTT

size: once
V: TRBV25-1
D: TRBD1
J: TRBJ2-7
CDR3: CASSEGDEGAEQYF
DNA: TGTGCCAGCAGTGAAGGAGATGAGGGGGCCGAGCAGTACTTC

size: few
V: TRBV5-1
D: TRBD1
J: TRBJ1-2
CDR3: CASSLAYRGRENYGYTF
DNA: TGCGCCAGCAGCTTGGCGTACAGGGGGCGCGAGAACTATGGCTACACCTTC

size: -
V: TRBV4-3
D: -
J: TRBJ2-4
CDR3: CASSRGDLVDDIQYF
DNA: TGCGCCAGCAGTCGAGGTGACTTAGTCGACGACATTCAGTACTTC

size: -
V: TRBV18
D: -
J: TRBJ1-5
CDR3: CASSPEHYSNQPQHF
DNA: TGTGCCAGCTCACCGGAGCATTATAGCAATCAGCCCCAGCATTTT

size: -
V: TRBV18
D: -
J: TRBJ2-1
CDR3: CASSPGRNGYNEQFF
DNA: TGTGCCAGCTCACCAGGGAGGAACGGCTACAATGAGCAGTTCTTC

size: -
V: TRBV5-4
D: TRBD1
J: TRBJ2-5
CDR3: CASGWDSQETQYF
DNA: TGTGCCAGCGGATGGGACAGCCAAGAGACCCAGTACTTC

size: once
V: TRBV6-5
D: -
J: TRBJ1-5
CDR3: CASGLLGGANQPQHF
DNA: TGTGCCAGCGGACTTCTGGGGGGGGCCAATCAGCCCCAGCATTTT

size: once
V: TRBV6-6
D: -
J: TRBJ1-1
CDR3: CASTRGRGNEAFF
DNA: TGTGCCAGCACGAGGGGCAGGGGCAATGAAGCTTTCTTT

size: -
V: TRBV7-3
D: TRBD2
J: TRBJ2-5
CDR3: CASSNGLAGGVQETQYF
DNA: TGTGCCAGCAGCAATGGACTAGCGGGAGGGGTGCAAGAGACCCAGTACTTC

size: -
V: TRBV11-2
D: TRBD2
J: TRBJ2-1
CDR3: CASGGLVERRRFF
DNA: TGTGCCAGCGGGGGACTAGTCGAACGAAGGCGGTTCTTC

size: few
V: TRBV19
D: -
J: TRBJ1-5
CDR3: CASTHQGGGQPQHF
DNA: TGTGCCAGTACCCATCAGGGCGGGGGGCAGCCCCAGCATTTT

size: -
V: TRBV11-2
D: -
J: TRBJ1-2
CDR3: CASSFQGPEGYTF
DNA: TGTGCCAGCAGCTTCCAGGGGCCCGAGGGCTACACCTTC

size: -
V: TRBV2
D: -
J: TRBJ2-2
CDR3: CASSWERGTGELFF
DNA: TGTGCCAGCAGTTGGGAGCGTGGCACCGGGGAGCTGTTTTTT

size: -
V: TRBV4-2
D: TRBD2
J: TRBJ2-3
CDR3: CASSRAREGRNTQYF
DNA: TGTGCCAGCAGCCGGGCGCGGGAGGGCCGGAATACGCAGTATTTT

size: -
V: TRBV6-1
D: -
J: TRBJ2-1
CDR3: CASSEAWLGGYNEQFF
DNA: TGTGCCAGCAGTGAAGCGTGGCTAGGGGGTTACAATGAGCAGTTCTTC

size: -
V: TRBV5-4
D: -
J: TRBJ1-1
CDR3: CASSLVGVQTEAFF
DNA: TGTGCCAGCAGCTTGGTAGGGGTTCAGACTGAAGCTTTCTTT

size: -
V: TRBV7-9
D: TRBD1
J: TRBJ1-1
CDR3: CASSFTGDGTEAFF
DNA: TGTGCCAGCAGCTTCACAGGGGATGGGACTGAAGCTTTCTTT

size: few
V: TRBV6-5
D: -
J: TRBJ1-6
CDR3: CASSFDRRAYNSPLHF
DNA: TGTGCCAGCAGTTTCGACAGGCGCGCCTATAATTCACCCCTCCACTTT

size: once
V: TRBV4-2
D: TRBD1
J: TRBJ2-5
CDR3: CASSQDSLRQGTAETQYF
DNA: TGTGCCAGCAGCCAAGACAGTCTTAGACAGGGGACGGCAGAGACCCAGTACTTC